This TCR beta chain is drawn from a study of blood T cell repertoires in COVID-19. Overall study: From T cells, B-cell-depleted T cells, or PBMCs came the material, which was cDNA or gDNA.

As handled by the study authors: How many nucleated cells were present was estimated from reference gene primer amplification. The protocol was immunoSEQ multiplex PCR, while the TCRdb copy is restricted to in-frame clones and leaves out a portion. That table gives V, J and clone size, and the DNA gave D and trimming. This table holds about 110,000 clones, 82% found once. Germline V gene sequence: CDR1 SGHAT, CDR2 FQDESV (reference sequence). CDR3 length equals 14 residues. V gave up 5 bases and J gave up 3 bases; unmatched junction bases: 5. The sequenced sample was peripheral blood. The rearrangement uses TRBV11-1 and TRBJ2-3; TRBD1 agrees at 7 bases. The sequence derives from a woman aged 55 to 70 with acute or convalescent COVID-19. CDR3 sequence reads: CASSDPRGTDTQYF. The CDR3 region has the DNA TGTGCCAGCAGCGACCCCAGGGGGACAGATACGCAGTATTTT. The full variable domain, its missing parts supplied by reference TRBV11-1 and TRBJ2-3, is EAEVAQSPRYKITEKSQAVAFWCDPISGHATLYWYRQILGQGPELLVQFQDESVVDDSQLPKDRFSAERLKGVDSTLKIQPAELGDSAMYLCASSDPRGTDTQYFGPGTRLTVL.